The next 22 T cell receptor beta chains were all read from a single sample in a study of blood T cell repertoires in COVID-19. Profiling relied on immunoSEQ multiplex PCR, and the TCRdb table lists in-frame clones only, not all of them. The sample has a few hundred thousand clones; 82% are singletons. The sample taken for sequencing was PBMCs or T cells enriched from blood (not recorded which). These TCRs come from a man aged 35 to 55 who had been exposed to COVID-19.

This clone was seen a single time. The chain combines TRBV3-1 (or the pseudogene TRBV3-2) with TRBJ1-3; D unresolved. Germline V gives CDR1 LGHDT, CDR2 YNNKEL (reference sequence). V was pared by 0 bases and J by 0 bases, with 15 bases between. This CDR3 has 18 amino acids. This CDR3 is CASSQDLDLPVSGNTIYF. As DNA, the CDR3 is TGTGCCAGCAGCCAAGATCTAGATTTGCCCGTCTCTGGAAACACCATATATTTT.

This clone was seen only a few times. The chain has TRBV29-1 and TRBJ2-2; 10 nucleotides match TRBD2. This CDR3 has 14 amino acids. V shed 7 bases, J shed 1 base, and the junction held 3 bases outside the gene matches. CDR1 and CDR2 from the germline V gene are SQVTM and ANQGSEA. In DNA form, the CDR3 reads TGCAGCGGTTTAGCGGGAGGGAACACCGGGGAGCTGTTTTTT. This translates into CSGLAGGNTGELFF.

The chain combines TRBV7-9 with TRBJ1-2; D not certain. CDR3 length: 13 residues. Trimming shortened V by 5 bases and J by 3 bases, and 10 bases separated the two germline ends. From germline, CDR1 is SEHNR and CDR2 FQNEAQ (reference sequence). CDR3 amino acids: CASSTRLDYGYTF. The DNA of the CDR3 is TGTGCCAGCAGCACCCGACTAGACTATGGCTACACCTTC.

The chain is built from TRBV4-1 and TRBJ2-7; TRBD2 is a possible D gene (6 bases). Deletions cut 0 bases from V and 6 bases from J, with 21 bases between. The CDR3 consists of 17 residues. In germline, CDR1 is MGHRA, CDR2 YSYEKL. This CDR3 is CASSQDLGTGVSGEQYF. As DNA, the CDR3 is TGCGCCAGCAGCCAAGATCTCGGGACGGGAGTTTCTGGCGAGCAGTACTTC.

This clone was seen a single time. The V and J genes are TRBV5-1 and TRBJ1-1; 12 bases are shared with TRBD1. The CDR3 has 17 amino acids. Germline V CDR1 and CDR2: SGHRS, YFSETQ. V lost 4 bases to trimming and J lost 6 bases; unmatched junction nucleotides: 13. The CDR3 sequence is CASSHRGSGTGGPEAFF. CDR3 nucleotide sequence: TGCGCCAGCAGCCATAGGGGGTCCGGGACAGGGGGCCCTGAAGCTTTCTTT. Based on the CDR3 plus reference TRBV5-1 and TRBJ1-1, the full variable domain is KAGVTQTPRYLIKTRGQQVTLSCSPISGHRSVSWYQQTPGQGLQFLFEYFSETQRNKGNFPGRFSGRQFSNSRSEMNVSTLELGDSALYLCASSHRGSGTGGPEAFFGQGTRLTVV.

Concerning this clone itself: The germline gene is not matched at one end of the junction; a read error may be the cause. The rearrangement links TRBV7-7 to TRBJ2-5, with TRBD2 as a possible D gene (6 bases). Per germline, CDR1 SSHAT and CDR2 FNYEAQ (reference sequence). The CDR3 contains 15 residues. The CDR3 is CASSLVSGSQETQYF. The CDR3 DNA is TGTGCTAGCAGCTTAGTGTCCGGGAGTCAAGAGACCCAGTACTTC.

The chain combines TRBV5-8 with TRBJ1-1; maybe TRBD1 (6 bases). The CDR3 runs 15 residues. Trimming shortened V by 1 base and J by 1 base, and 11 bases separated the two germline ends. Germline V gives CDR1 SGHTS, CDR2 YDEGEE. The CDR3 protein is CASSLSQGRNTEAFF. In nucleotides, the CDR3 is TGTGCCAGCAGCTTGTCCCAGGGGCGGAACACTGAAGCTTTCTTT. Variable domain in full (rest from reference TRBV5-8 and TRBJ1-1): EAGVTQSPTHLIKTRGQQATLRCSPISGHTSVYWYQQALGLGLQFLLWYDEGEERNRGNFPPRFSGRQFPNYSSELNVNALELEDSALYLCASSLSQGRNTEAFFGQGTRLTVV.

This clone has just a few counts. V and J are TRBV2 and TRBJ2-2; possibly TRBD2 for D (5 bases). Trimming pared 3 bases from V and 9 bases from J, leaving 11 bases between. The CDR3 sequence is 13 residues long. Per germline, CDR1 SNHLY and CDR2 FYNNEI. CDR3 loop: CASSEDSLRELFF. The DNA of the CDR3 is TGTGCCAGCAGTGAGGACTCCCTGCGGGAGCTGTTTTTT. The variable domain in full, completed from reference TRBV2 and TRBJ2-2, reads EPEVTQTPSHQVTQMGQEVILRCVPISNHLYFYWYRQILGQKVEFLVSFYNNEISEKSEIFDDQFSVERPDGSNFTLKIRSTKLEDSAMYFCASSEDSLRELFFGEGSRLTVL.

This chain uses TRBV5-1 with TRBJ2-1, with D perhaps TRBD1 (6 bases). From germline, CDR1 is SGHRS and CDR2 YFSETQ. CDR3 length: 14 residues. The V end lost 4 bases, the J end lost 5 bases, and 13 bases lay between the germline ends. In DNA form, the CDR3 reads TGCGCCAGCAGCCCGGGACAAAAAAACAATGAGCAGTTCTTC. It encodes CASSPGQKNNEQFF.

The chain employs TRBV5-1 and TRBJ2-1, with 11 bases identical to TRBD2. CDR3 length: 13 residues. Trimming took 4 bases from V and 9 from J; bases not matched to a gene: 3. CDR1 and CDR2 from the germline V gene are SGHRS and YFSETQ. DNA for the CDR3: TGCGCCAGCAGCCCGGGACTAGCGGCTGAGCAGTTCTTC. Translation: CASSPGLAAEQFF.

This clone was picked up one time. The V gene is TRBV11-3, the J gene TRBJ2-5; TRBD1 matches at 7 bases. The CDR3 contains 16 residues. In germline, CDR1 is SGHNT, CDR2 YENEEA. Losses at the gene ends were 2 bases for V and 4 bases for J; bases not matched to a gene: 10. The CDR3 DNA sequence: TGTGCCAGCAGCTTACTGGACAGGTGGTTTGTAGAGACCCAGTACTTC. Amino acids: CASSLLDRWFVETQYF.

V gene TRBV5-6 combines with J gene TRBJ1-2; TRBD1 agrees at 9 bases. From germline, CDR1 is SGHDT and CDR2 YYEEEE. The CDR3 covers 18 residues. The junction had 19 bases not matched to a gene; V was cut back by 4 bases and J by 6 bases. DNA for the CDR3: TGTGCCAGCAGCCCGGGCCCTAAACCGGGACAGGGAGTTCATGGCTACACCTTC. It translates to CASSPGPKPGQGVHGYTF.

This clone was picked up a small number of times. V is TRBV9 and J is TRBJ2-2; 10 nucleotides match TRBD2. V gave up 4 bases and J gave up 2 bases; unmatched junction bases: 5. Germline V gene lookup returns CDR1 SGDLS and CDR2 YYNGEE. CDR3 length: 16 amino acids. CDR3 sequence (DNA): TGTGCCAGCAGCCTGGGACTAGCGTTTAACACCGGGGAGCTGTTTTTT. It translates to CASSLGLAFNTGELFF.

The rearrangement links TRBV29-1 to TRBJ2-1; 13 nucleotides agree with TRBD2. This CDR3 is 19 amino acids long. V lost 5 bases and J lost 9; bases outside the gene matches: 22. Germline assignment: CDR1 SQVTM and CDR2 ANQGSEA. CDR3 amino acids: CSVQAGTSGMIMVRSEQFF. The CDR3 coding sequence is TGCAGCGTTCAGGCAGGGACTAGCGGGATGATTATGGTGCGGAGTGAGCAGTTCTTC.

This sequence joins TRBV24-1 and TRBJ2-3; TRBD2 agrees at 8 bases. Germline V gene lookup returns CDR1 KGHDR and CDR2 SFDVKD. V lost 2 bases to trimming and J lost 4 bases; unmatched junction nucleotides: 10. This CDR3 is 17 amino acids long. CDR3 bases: TGTGCCACCAGTGATTGGTATAGCGGGAACCTCGCAGATACGCAGTATTTT. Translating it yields CATSDWYSGNLADTQYF.

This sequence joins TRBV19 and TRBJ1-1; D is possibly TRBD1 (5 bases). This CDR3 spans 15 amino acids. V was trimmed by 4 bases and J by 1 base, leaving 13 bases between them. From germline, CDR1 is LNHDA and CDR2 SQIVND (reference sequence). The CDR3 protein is CASSKQGRGNTEAFF. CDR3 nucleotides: TGTGCCAGTAGTAAACAAGGGAGGGGGAACACTGAAGCTTTCTTT. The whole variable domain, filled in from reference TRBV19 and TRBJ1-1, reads DGGITQSPKYLFRKEGQNVTLSCEQNLNHDAMYWYRQDPGQGLRLIYYSQIVNDFQKGDIAEGYSVSREKKESFPLTVTSAQKNPTAFYLCASSKQGRGNTEAFFGQGTRLTVV.

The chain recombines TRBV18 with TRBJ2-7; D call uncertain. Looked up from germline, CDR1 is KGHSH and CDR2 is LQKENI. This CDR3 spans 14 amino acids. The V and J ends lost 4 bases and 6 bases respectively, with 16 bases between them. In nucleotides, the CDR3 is TGTGCCAGCTCACGGCCGGTTTTTTCGGGCGAGCAGTACTTC. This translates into CASSRPVFSGEQYF.

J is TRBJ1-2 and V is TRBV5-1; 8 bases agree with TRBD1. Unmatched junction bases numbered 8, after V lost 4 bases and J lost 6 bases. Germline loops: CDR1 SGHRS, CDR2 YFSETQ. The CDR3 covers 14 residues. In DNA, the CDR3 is TGCGCCAGCAGCCGAAACCAGGGGGCCGATGGCTACACCTTC. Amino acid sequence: CASSRNQGADGYTF.

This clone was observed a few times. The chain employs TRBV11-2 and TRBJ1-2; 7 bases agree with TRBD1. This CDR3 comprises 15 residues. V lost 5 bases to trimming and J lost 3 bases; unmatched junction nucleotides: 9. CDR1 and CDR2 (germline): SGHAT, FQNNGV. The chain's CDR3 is CASSIRPTGHYGYTF. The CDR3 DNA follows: TGTGCCAGCAGCATCCGGCCGACAGGGCACTATGGCTACACCTTC. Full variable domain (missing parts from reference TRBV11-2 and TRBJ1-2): EAGVAQSPRYKIIEKRQSVAFWCNPISGHATLYWYQQILGQGPKLLIQFQNNGVVDDSQLPKDRFSAERLKGVDSTLKIQPAKLEDSAVYLCASSIRPTGHYGYTFGSGTRLTVV.

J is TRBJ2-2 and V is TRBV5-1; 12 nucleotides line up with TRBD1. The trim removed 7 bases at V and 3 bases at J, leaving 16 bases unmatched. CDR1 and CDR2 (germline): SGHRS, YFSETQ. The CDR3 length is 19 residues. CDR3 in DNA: TGCGCCAGCTCCCTCCGAGGGGGGACAGGGGGCATCGACACCGGGGAGCTGTTTTTT. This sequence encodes CASSLRGGTGGIDTGELFF.

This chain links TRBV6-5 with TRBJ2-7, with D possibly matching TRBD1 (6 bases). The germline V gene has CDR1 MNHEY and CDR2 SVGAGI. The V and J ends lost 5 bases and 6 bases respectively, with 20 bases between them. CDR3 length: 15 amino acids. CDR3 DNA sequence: TGTGCCAGCAGTCAAAGCTTCCGGACAGTCCGCGAGCAGTACTTC. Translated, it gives CASSQSFRTVREQYF.

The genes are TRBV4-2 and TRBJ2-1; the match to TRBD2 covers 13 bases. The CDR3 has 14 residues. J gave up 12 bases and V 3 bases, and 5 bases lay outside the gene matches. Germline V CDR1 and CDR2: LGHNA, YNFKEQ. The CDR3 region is CASSQATSGRGQFF. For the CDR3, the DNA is TGTGCCAGCAGCCAGGCCACTAGCGGGAGGGGGCAGTTCTTC.